This T cell receptor beta chain was captured by sequencing in a study of T cell responses to AZD1222 COVID-19 vaccine. Findings and caveats of the study: Baseline seropositivity occurred in only a handful of AZD1222 recipients. Spike-specific TCR breadth and depth were elevated following two AZD1222 doses.

Trimming removed 3 bases from V and 2 bases from J, with 17 bases in between. This CDR3 contains 17 residues. From germline, CDR1 is SNHLY and CDR2 FYNNEI. Libraries were prepared by immunoSEQ multiplex PCR; TCRdb keeps only in-frame clonotypes and omits some of them. The sample consists of some 200,000 clones, approximately 91% of them appearing once. Turning to this clone: Its antigen is unknown.

The chain recombines TRBV2 with TRBJ2-1; D perhaps matches TRBD2 (5 bases). This sequence originates from an adult in good health. The sequencing used peripheral blood, collected on day 0 of AZD1222 vaccination. This CDR3 is CASSENAEAATYNEQFF. CDR3 nucleotides: TGTGCCAGCAGTGAGAACGCGGAGGCGGCGACCTACAATGAGCAGTTCTTC.